What follows are 4 T cell receptor beta chains derived from one specimen sequenced in a study of blood T cells in healthy people across ages. A second roughly 6 to 11 cycle PCR used barcoded and J-beta primers. From the 5' RACE reads, TCRdb called clonotypes with MiXCR, one entry per CDR3 protein. The sample lists hundreds of thousands of distinct CDR3 sequences, 40% to 50% seen once, with about a fifth in the top ten. The source material was blood. These receptors were obtained from a man aged 55 to 70 in good health.

V is TRBV7-9 and J is TRBJ2-3; 11 bases agree with TRBD2. This CDR3 has 18 residues. Germline V gene sequence: CDR1 SEHNR, CDR2 FQNEAQ (reference sequence). V shed 1 base, J shed 0 bases, and the junction held 6 bases outside the gene matches. CDR3 nucleotide sequence: TGTGCCAGCAGCTTAGATCGACTAGCGGGGTCTAGCACAGATACGCAGTATTTT. This encodes CASSLDRLAGSSTDTQYF.

As regards this clonotype: A much larger clone is a single base away; this may be a read error. The chain couples TRBV20-1 to TRBJ2-1; 8 nucleotides match TRBD2. The germline gives CDR1 DFQATT, CDR2 SNEGSKA (reference sequence). With 3 bases clipped from V and 5 bases from J, the junction kept 6 bases outside the gene matches. The CDR3 totals 14 residues. The CDR3 loop reads CSARRGVSHNEQFF. In DNA, the CDR3 is TGCAGTGCTAGGCGGGGGGTTAGCCACAATGAGCAGTTCTTC.

The chain links TRBV24-1 to TRBJ2-4; D perhaps matches TRBD1 (6 bases). Germline V CDR1 and CDR2: KGHDR, SFDVKD. This CDR3 is built from 12 residues. CDR3 loop: CVNGAGVHRRYF. The CDR3 DNA follows: TGTGTCAACGGGGCAGGGGTCCACCGTAGGTACTTC.

The chain links TRBV6-2 or TRBV6-3 to TRBJ1-1; D not certain. This CDR3 has 13 residues. CDR1 is MNHEY and CDR2 is SVGEGT in the germline V gene. V was clipped by 6 bases and J by 4 bases, with 12 bases between them. CDR3 bases: TGTGCCAGCAGCCACGGTCGGTCCACTGAAGCTTTCTTT. Translation: CASSHGRSTEAFF.